Described below is a single T cell receptor (beta chain) sequence and its context. Its cognate antigen is unknown. This sample is part of a study of radiotherapy plus CTLA-4 blockade in lung cancer. Turning to the study itself: Among patients, 15% to 20% showed objective responses, and approximately 31% had disease control. General study points: Dynamics of early blood T cell clones, together with interferon-beta, were reportedly the best predictors of response. After radiotherapy and ipilimumab, tumor-derived clones expanded in peripheral blood.

Assay: immunoSEQ multiplex PCR; the TCRdb copy retains only in-frame clones and omits some. The sample lists 85,000 to 90,000 clones; around 87% were seen once. Germline-derived CDR1 and CDR2 are MGHRA and YSYEKL. Trimming removed 0 bases at V and 0 bases at J, with 6 bases between. The CDR3 totals 15 residues. Patients in the study, people with chemo-refractory metastatic non-small-cell lung cancer, received focal radiation plus ipilimumab CTLA-4 blockade. The sequence came from a human donor with non-small cell lung cancer that progressed on radiotherapy plus ipilimumab. This chain uses TRBV4-1 with TRBJ2-1; no clear D gene. Sequenced material: peripheral blood, taken from a patient treated with radiotherapy plus ipilimumab. The CDR3 sequence is CASSQETHSYNEQFF. CDR3 coding DNA: TGCGCCAGCAGCCAAGAAACTCACTCCTACAATGAGCAGTTCTTC.